The clone carrying this T cell receptor beta chain occurred a few times. Its antigen is currently unknown. Sequenced by immunoSEQ multiplex PCR; TCRdb stores in-frame clones only, minus some. The sample has around 120,000 clones; roughly 90% are singletons. The record originates from a study of cytomegalovirus exposure and HLA in healthy donors. Study-level points and caveats: In vitro experiments confirmed that a few CMV-associated chains were specific for CMV antigens. The study listed roughly 150 cytomegalovirus-associated TCR beta chains. Most TCR sequences were uncommon, yet certain public TCRs appeared in many donors.

The germline CDR1 and CDR2 sequences are SQVTM and ANQGSEA. The CDR3 has 11 amino acids. V lost 7 bases, J lost 5 bases, and 11 bases lay in between. This clonotype was sampled from a woman aged 18-35 years in good health and CMV-seropositive. The chain has TRBV29-1 and TRBJ1-2; D perhaps matches TRBD1 (6 bases). Sequencing used PBMCs. The CDR3 loop reads CSAGAGYGYTF. The CDR3 DNA reads as TGCAGCGCAGGGGCCGGGTATGGCTACACCTTC.